The clone carrying this T cell receptor (beta chain) was seen a few times. Its antigen is not known. These data are taken from a study of beta chain features in type 1 diabetes. Whole-study results and caveats: Moderately but significantly shorter TCRB CDR3s were found in Type 1 diabetes patients in all four CD4+ subsets.

All of the isolated RNA was reverse transcribed, so expressed TCRB transcripts were sequenced. The method was immunoSEQ multiplex PCR; TCRdb's version includes in-frame clones alone and lacks a portion of them. The data hold fewer than 350,000 clones, with around 20% observed a single time. The V and J ends lost 5 bases and 2 bases, in that order; junction bases with no gene match: 5. The CDR3 has 15 amino acids. Germline CDR1 SGHTA, CDR2 FQGTGA. Sequenced material: naive CD4+ T cells from blood. This sequence was found in a woman aged 18-29 years in good health. The rearrangement links TRBV7-3 to TRBJ2-1; TRBD1 matches 8 bases. In DNA form, the CDR3 reads TGTGCCAGCAGCGCCGGACAGGGCCCCTACAATGAGCAGTTCTTC. This sequence encodes CASSAGQGPYNEQFF.